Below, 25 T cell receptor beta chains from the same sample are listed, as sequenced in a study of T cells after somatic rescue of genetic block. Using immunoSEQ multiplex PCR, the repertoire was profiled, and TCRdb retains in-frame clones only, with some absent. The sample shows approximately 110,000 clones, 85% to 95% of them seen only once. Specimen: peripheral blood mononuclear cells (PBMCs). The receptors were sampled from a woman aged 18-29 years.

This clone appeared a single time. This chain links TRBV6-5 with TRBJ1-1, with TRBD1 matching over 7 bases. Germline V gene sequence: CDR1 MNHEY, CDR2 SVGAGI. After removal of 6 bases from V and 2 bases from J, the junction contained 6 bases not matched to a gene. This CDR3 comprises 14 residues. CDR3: CASSYRDSNTEAFF. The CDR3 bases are TGTGCCAGCAGCTACCGGGACAGCAACACTGAAGCTTTCTTT.

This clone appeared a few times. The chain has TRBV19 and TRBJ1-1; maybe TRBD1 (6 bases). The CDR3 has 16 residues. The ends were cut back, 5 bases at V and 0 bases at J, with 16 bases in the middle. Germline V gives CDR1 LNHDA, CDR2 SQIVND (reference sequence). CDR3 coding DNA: TGTGCCAGTAGTCTACAGGGTCTGGGATTGAACACTGAAGCTTTCTTT. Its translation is CASSLQGLGLNTEAFF. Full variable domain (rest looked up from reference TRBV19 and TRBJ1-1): DGGITQSPKYLFRKEGQNVTLSCEQNLNHDAMYWYRQDPGQGLRLIYYSQIVNDFQKGDIAEGYSVSREKKESFPLTVTSAQKNPTAFYLCASSLQGLGLNTEAFFGQGTRLTVV.

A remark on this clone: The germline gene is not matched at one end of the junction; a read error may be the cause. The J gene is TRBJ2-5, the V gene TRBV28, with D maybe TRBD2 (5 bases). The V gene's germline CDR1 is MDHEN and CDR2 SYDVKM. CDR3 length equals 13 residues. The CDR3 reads CASGGPPQETQYF. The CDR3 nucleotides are TGCGCGAGCGGCGGACCGCCTCAAGAGACCCAGTACTTC. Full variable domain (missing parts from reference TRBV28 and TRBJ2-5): DVKVTQSSRYLVKRTGEKVFLECVQDMDHENMFWYRQDPGLGLRLIYFSYDVKMKEKGDIPEGYSVSREKKERFSLILESASTNQTSMYLCASGGPPQETQYFGPGTRLLVL.

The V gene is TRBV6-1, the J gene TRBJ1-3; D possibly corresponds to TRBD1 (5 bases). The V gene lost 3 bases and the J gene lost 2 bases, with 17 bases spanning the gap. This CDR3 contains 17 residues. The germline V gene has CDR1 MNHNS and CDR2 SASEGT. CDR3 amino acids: CASSDGAGMTPGNTIYF. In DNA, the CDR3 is TGTGCCAGCAGTGATGGGGCAGGTATGACACCTGGAAACACCATATATTTT.

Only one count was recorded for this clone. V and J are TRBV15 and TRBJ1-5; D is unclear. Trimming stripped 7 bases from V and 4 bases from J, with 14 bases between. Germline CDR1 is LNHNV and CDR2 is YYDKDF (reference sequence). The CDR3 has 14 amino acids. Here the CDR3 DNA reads TGTGCCACCACCCCCGGGTGGAGTAATCAGCCCCAGCATTTT. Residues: CATTPGWSNQPQHF.

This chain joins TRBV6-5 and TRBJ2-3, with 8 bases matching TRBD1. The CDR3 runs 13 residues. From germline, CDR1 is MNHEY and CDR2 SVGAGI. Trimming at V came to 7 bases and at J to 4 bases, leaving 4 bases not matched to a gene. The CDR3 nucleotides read TGTGCCAGCAACCTACAGGGGGCAGATACGCAGTATTTT. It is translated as CASNLQGADTQYF.

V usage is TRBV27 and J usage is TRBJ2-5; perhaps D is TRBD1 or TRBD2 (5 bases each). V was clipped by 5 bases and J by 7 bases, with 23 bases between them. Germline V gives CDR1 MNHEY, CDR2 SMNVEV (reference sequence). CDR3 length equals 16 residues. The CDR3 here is CASSPYPGPPLGTQYF. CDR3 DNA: TGTGCCAGCAGTCCCTACCCGGGACCGCCCCTGGGGACCCAGTACTTC.

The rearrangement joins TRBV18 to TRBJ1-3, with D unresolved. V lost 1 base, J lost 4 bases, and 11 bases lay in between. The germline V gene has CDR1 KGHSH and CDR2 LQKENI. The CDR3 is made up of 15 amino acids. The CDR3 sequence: CASSPLARWGNTIYF. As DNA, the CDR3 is TGTGCCAGCTCACCACTCGCCAGGTGGGGAAACACCATATATTTT.

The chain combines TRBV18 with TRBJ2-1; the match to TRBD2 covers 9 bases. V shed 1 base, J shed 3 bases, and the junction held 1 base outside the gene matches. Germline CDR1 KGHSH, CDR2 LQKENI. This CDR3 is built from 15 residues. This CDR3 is CASSPLAGDYNEQFF. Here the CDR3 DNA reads TGTGCCAGCTCACCACTAGCGGGGGACTACAATGAGCAGTTCTTC.

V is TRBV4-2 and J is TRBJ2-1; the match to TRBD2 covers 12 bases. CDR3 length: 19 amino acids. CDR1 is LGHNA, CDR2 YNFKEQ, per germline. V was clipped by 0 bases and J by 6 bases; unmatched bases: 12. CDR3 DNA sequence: TGTGCCAGCAGCCAAGATCAGGCTAGCGGGGGGGCAAGACGCAATGAGCAGTTCTTC. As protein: CASSQDQASGGARRNEQFF.

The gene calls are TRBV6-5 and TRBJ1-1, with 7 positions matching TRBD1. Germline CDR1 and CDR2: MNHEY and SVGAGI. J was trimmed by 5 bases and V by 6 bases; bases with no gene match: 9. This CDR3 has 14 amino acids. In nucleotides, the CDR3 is TGTGCCAGCAGGACCGACAGGGTCGGGACTGAAGCTTTCTTT. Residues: CASRTDRVGTEAFF.

The CDR3 protein is CAIRGTVQETQYF. The DNA of the CDR3 is TGTGCCATCAGGGGGACAGTCCAAGAGACCCAGTACTTC. This chain links TRBV10-3 with TRBJ2-5, with TRBD1 matching 7 bases. The CDR3 loop spans 13 amino acids. Germline values: CDR1 ENHRY, CDR2 SYGVKD. Germline trimming cut 6 bases from V and 1 base from J; bases unmatched to any gene: 2.

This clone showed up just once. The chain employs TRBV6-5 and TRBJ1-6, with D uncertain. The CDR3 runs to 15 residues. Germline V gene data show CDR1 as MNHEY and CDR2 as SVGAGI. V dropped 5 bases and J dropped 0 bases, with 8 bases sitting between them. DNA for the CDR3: TGTGCCAGCAGTAGAAGGAGCTCCTATAATTCACCCCTCCACTTT. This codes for CASSRRSSYNSPLHF.

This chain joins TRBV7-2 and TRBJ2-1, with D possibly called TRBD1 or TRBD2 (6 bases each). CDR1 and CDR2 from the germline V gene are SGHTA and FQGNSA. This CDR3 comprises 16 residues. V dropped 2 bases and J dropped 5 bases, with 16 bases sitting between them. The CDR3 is CASSLLTGALHNEQFF. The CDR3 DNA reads TGTGCCAGCAGCTTATTAACGGGGGCGCTCCACAATGAGCAGTTCTTC.

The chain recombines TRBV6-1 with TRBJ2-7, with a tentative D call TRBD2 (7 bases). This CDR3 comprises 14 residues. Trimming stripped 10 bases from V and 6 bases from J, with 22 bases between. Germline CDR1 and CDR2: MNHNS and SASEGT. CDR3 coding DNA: TGTGCCACCCCGGGGAGGGGGGAATGGGCCGAGCAGTACTTC. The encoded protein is CATPGRGEWAEQYF.

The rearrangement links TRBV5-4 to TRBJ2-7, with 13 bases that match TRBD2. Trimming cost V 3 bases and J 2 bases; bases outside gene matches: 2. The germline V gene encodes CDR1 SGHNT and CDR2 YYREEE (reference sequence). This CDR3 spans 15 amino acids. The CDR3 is CASSWGTSGAYEQYF. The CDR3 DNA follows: TGTGCCAGCAGCTGGGGGACTAGCGGGGCCTACGAGCAGTACTTC.

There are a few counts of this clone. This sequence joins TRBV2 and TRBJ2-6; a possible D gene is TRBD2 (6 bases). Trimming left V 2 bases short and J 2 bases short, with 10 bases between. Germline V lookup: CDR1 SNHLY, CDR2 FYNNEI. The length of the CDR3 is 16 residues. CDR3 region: CASSEFGGTGANVLTF. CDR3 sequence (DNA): TGTGCCAGCAGTGAATTTGGAGGGACTGGGGCCAACGTCCTGACTTTC.

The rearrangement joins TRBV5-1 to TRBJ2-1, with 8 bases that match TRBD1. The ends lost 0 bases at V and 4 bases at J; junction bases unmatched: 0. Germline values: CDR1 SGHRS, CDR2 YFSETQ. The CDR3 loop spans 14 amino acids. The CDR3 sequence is CASSLGDRYNEQFF. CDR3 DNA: TGCGCCAGCAGCTTGGGGGACAGGTACAATGAGCAGTTCTTC. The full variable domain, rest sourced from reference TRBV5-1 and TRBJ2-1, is KAGVTQTPRYLIKTRGQQVTLSCSPISGHRSVSWYQQTPGQGLQFLFEYFSETQRNKGNFPGRFSGRQFSNSRSEMNVSTLELGDSALYLCASSLGDRYNEQFFGPGTRLTVL.

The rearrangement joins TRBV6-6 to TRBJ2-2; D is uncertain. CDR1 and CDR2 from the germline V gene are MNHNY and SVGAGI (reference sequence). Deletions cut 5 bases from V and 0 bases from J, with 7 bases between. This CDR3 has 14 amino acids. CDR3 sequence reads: CASSPRANTGELFF. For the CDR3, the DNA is TGTGCCAGCAGTCCTAGAGCGAACACCGGGGAGCTGTTTTTT.

In nucleotides, the CDR3 is TGTGCCAGCTCACCAAGGGACAGATCGACGAACCCTAACTATGGCTACACCTTC. As protein: CASSPRDRSTNPNYGYTF. V and J are TRBV18 and TRBJ1-2; 7 bases are shared with TRBD1. Germline V CDR1 and CDR2: KGHSH, LQKENI. The ends lost 2 bases at V and 0 bases at J; junction bases unmatched: 12. The CDR3 length is 18 residues.

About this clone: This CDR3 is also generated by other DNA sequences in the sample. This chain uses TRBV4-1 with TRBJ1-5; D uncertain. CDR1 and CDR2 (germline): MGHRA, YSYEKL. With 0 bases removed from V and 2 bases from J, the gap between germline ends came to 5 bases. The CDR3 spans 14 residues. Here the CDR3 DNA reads TGCGCCAGCAGCCAAGAAGGCGGCAATCAGCCCCAGCATTTT. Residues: CASSQEGGNQPQHF.

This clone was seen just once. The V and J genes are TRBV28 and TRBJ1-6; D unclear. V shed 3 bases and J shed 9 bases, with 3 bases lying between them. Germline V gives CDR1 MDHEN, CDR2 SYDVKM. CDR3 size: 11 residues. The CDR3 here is CASSFFSPLHF. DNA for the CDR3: TGTGCCAGCAGTTTTTTTTCACCCCTCCACTTT.

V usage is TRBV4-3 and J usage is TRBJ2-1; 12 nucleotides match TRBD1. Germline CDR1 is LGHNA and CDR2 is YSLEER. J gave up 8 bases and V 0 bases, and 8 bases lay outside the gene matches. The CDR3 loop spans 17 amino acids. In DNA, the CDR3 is TGCGCCAGCAGCCAAGAAGGGACAGGGGGCGCCATGCATGAGCAGTTCTTC. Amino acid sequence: CASSQEGTGGAMHEQFF.

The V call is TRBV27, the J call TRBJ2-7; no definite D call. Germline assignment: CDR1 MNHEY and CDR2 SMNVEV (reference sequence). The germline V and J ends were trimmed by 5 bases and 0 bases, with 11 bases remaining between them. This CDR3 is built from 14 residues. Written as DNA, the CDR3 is TGTGCCAGCAGTATTCGGGCCACCTCCTACGAGCAGTACTTC. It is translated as CASSIRATSYEQYF.

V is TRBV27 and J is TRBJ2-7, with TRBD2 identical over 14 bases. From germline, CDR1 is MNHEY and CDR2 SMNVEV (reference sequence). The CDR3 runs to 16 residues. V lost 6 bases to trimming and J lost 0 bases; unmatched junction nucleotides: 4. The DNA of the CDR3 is TGTGCCAGCAGCCGGACTAGCGGGGGGATCTCCTACGAGCAGTACTTC. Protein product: CASSRTSGGISYEQYF.